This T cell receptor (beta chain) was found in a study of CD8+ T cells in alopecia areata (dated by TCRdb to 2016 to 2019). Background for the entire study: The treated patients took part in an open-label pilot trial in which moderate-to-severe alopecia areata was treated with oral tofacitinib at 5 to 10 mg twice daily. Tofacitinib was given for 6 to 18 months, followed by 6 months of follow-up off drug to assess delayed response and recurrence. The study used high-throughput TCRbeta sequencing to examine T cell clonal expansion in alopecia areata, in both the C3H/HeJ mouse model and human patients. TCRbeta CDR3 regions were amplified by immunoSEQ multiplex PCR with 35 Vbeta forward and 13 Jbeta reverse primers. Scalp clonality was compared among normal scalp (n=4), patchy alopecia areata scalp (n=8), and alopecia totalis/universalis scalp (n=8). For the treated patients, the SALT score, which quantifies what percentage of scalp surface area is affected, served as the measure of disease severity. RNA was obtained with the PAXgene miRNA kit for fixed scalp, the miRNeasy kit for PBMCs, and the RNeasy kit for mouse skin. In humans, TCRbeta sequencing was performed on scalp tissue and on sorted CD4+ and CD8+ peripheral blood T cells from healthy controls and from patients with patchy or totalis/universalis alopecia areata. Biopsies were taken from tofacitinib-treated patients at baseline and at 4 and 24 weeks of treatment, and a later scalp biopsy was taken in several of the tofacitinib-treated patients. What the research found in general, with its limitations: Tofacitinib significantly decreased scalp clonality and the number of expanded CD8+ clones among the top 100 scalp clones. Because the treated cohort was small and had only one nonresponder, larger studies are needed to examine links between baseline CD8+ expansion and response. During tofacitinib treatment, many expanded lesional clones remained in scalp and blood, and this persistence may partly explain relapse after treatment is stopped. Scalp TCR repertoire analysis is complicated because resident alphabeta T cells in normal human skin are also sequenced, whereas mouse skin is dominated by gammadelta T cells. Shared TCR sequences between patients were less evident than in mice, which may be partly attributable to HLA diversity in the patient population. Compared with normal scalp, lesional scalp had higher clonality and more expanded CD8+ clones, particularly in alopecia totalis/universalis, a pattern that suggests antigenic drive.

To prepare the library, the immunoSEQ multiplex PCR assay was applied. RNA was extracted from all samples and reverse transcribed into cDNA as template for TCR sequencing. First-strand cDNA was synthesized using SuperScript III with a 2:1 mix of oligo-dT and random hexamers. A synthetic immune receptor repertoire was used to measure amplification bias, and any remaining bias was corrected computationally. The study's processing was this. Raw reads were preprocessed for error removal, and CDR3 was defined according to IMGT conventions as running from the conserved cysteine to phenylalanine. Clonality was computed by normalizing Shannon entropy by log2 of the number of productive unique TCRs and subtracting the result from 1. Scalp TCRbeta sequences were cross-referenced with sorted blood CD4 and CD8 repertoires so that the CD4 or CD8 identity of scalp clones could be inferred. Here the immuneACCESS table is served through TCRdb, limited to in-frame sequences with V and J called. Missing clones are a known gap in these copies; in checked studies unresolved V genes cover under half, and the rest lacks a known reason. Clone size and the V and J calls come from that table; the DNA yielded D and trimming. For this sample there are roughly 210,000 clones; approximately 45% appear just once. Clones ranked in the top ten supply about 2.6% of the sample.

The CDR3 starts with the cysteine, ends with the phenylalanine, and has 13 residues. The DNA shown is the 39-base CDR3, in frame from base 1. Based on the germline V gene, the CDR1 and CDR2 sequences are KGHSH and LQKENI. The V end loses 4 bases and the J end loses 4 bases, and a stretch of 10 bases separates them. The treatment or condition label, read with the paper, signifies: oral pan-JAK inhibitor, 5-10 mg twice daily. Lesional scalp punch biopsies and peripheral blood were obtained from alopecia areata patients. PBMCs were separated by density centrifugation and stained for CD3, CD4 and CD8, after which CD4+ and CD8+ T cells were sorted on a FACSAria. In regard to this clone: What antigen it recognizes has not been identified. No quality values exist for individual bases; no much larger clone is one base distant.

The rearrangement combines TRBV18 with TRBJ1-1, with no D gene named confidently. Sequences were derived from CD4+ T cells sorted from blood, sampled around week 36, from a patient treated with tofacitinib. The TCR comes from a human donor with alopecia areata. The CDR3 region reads CASSHGSATEAFF. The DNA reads TGTGCCAGCTCACACGGATCGGCCACTGAAGCTTTCTTT.